Below, 5 T cell receptor beta chains from the same sample are listed, as sequenced in a study of spatial heterogeneity in lung cancer. Time point of the sample: sample taken at primary tumor resection. MiXCR was run by TCRdb on the 5' RACE reads, yielding one entry per CDR3 protein. The table has about 40,000 distinct CDR3 sequences, about 5.2% seen once. The sample in question was PBMCs, obtained at surgery. All receptors come from a female donor with early-stage non-small cell lung cancer.

V usage is TRBV29-1 and J usage is TRBJ2-7, with TRBD1 matching over 8 bases. The CDR3 covers 14 residues. CDR1 SQVTM and CDR2 ANQGSEA come from the germline V gene. V gave up 6 bases and J gave up 9 bases; unmatched junction bases: 16. The CDR3 loop reads CSVLTGGVRAVQYF. The CDR3 DNA is TGCAGCGTCCTTACAGGGGGAGTTCGTGCGGTGCAGTACTTC.

The CDR3 bases are TGTGCCAGCAGCACTGGGACGGGCCACTCTGGGGCCAACGTCCTGACTTTC. This sequence encodes CASSTGTGHSGANVLTF. The rearrangement uses TRBV7-8 and TRBJ2-6; D is tentatively TRBD1 or TRBD2 (5 bases each). Trimming took 5 bases from V and 0 from J, leaving 14 bases between them. This CDR3 has 17 residues. Germline CDR1 is SGHVS and CDR2 is FQNEAQ.

In its sample, this clonotype was seen many times. This chain joins TRBV5-1 and TRBJ2-1; D gene unclear. The CDR3 totals 16 residues. Trimming took off 0 bases at V and 0 bases at J, with 10 bases between the two ends. In germline, CDR1 is SGHRS, CDR2 YFSETQ. CDR3 sequence: CASSLVATLSYNEQFF. The DNA of the CDR3 is TGCGCCAGCAGCTTGGTCGCGACCCTCTCCTACAATGAGCAGTTCTTC.

V and J are TRBV12-3 or TRBV12-4 and TRBJ1-2; D is unclear. There are 14 residues in the CDR3. V was shortened by 1 base and J by 0 bases, with 6 bases between the two germline ends. The CDR3, as DNA: TGTGCCAGCAGTTTAGACGGTGCTAACTATGGCTACACCTTC. Translated, it gives CASSLDGANYGYTF.

CDR3 residues: CASSTPGQGAGSGYTF. In DNA form, the CDR3 reads TGTGCCAGCAGCACACCGGGACAGGGGGCTGGGTCTGGCTACACCTTC. The gene calls are TRBV5-4 and TRBJ1-2, with 12 bases aligning to TRBD1. J gave up 7 bases and V 4 bases, and 11 bases lay outside the gene matches. Germline V gene data show CDR1 as SGHNT and CDR2 as YYREEE (reference sequence). CDR3 size: 16 residues.